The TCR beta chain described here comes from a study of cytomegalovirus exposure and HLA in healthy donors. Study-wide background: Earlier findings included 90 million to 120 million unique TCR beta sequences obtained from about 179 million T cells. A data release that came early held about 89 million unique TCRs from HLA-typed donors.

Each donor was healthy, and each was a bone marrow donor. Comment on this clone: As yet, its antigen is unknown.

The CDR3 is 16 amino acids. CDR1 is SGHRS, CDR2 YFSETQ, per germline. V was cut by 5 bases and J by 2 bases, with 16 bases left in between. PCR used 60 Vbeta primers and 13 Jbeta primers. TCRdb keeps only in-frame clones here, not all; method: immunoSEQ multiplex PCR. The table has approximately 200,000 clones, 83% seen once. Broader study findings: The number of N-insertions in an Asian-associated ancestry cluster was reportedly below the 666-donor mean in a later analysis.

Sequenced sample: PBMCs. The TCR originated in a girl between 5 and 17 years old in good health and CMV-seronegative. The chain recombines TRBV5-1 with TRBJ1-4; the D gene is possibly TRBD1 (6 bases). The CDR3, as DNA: TGCGCCAGCAGGTTCGGACAGTCCGCGACTAATGAAAAACTGTTTTTT. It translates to CASRFGQSATNEKLFF. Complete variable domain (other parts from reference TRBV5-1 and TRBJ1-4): KAGVTQTPRYLIKTRGQQVTLSCSPISGHRSVSWYQQTPGQGLQFLFEYFSETQRNKGNFPGRFSGRQFSNSRSEMNVSTLELGDSALYLCASRFGQSATNEKLFFGSGTQLSVL.